The T cell receptor (beta chain) under discussion was sequenced for a study of control samples from healthy donors and cancer patients. V was trimmed by 4 bases and J by 5 bases, leaving 13 bases between them. Germline CDR1 and CDR2: SGHDT and YYEEEE. CDR3 length: 14 amino acids. Sequenced by immunoSEQ multiplex PCR; TCRdb stores in-frame clones only, minus some. The sample lists 150,000 to 200,000 clones; 93% were seen once. The chain joins TRBV5-6 to TRBJ1-5, with D unclear. This TCR was sampled from a woman aged 60-70 years in good health. Sequencing was carried out using blood. The CDR3: CASSKVGYDQPQHF. CDR3 DNA: TGTGCCAGCAGCAAAGTAGGGTACGATCAGCCCCAGCATTTT.